What follows are 26 T cell receptor beta chains derived from one specimen sequenced in a study of CD8+ T cells in alopecia areata. Sorting used CD4, CD8alpha, NKG2D, NKG2ACE and other markers on pooled cutaneous lymph node cells. cDNA serving as the sequencing template came from extracted, reverse transcribed RNA. Data came from immunoSEQ multiplex PCR; TCRdb stores just in-frame clones and leaves some out. This set yields 200,000 to 300,000 clones and no singletons; the top ten hold roughly 1.2%. Material for sequencing was CD4+ T cells sorted from a lymph node. The receptors come from a C3H/HeJ mouse with alopecia areata. For the strain, the MHC haplotype given is H2-k.

A word on this clone: Gene names and germline refer to mouse. The read stops 4 residues short of the end of the CDR3; the missing end is completed from the germline J gene. This specimen includes other DNA sequences encoding the same CDR3. The V and J genes are TRBV13-3 and TRBJ1-1; a weak D match, TRBD1 (6 bases). V lost 0 bases, J lost 0 bases, and 9 bases lay in between. CDR1 and CDR2 from the germline V gene are NNHDY and SYVADS. The CDR3 length is 15 residues. The CDR3 DNA, read in part, is TGTGCCAGCAGTGATGCCGGACAGACAAACACA. Its translation: CASSDAGQTNT. The whole CDR3 protein is CASSDAGQTNTEVFF.

This clone appeared many times. The gene symbols are mouse symbols. The CDR3 end is not reached by the read, which stops 4 residues before it; the germline J gene fills it in. Other DNA sequences within the sample encode an identical CDR3. V and J are TRBV1 and TRBJ1-2, with no clear D. The CDR3 consists of 14 residues. The V gene lost 0 bases and the J gene lost 0 bases, with 5 bases spanning the gap. CDR1 is NSQYPW and CDR2 is LRSPGD in the germline V gene (reference sequence). Partial CDR3 DNA: TGCACCTGCAGTGCAGATCCTGCAAACTCC. It translates to CTCSADPANS. The full-length CDR3 reads as CTCSADPANSDYTF.

There are a few counts of this clone. The genes and germline here are from mouse. The read stops 4 residues short of the end of the CDR3; the missing end is completed from the germline J gene. The genes are TRBV1 and TRBJ2-4, with TRBD2 matching over 10 bases. The CDR3 is made up of 14 amino acids. Germline V gene data show CDR1 as NSQYPW and CDR2 as LRSPGD (reference sequence). This chain's CDR3 is CTCSAGTGENTLYF. The part of the CDR3 DNA that was read is TGCACCTGCAGTGCCGGGACTGGGGAAAAC.

Regarding this clone: These gene names are mouse names. The CDR3 goes on 3 residues after the read ends, and that part is filled in from the germline J gene. The rearrangement joins TRBV19 to TRBJ1-6, with D unresolved. TRBJ1-6 is annotated as an ORF whose role is uncertain. V dropped 3 bases and J dropped 6 bases, with 4 bases sitting between them. There are 12 residues in the CDR3. Germline V gives CDR1 FNHDT, CDR2 SITEND (reference sequence). The part of the CDR3 DNA that was read is TGTGCCAGCAGTAAAAGTAATTCGCCC. Amino acids: CASSKSNSP. The entire CDR3 protein is CASSKSNSPLYF.

This clone was seen a handful of times. The gene symbols are mouse symbols. The CDR3 end falls 4 residues outside the read, so it is completed with the germline J gene. In the same sample, other DNA sequences code for this CDR3. The J gene is TRBJ1-1, the V gene TRBV13-3; a possible D gene is TRBD1 (6 bases). Germline CDR1 NNHDY, CDR2 SYVADS. CDR3 length equals 12 residues. CDR3 region: CASNLGGREVFF. The sequenced CDR3 bases are TGTGCCAGCAACCTGGGGGGGCGA.

Comment on this clone: Gene names and germline match the mouse. The read halts 4 residues ahead of the CDR3 end, with the missing end drawn from the germline J gene. The rearrangement links TRBV13-1 to TRBJ2-7, with D possibly being TRBD1 (5 bases). CDR3 length: 13 amino acids. CDR1 is NSHNY, CDR2 SYGAGN, per germline. The sequenced CDR3 bases are TGTGCCAGCAGTGAGCCTTCAGGGTAT. Translated: CASSEPSGY. The entire CDR3 protein is CASSEPSGYEQYF.

This clone has just a few counts. All gene names here are mouse names. Sequencing ends 4 residues short of the CDR3 end; the germline J gene provides the rest. The chain is built from TRBV13-1 and TRBJ2-1; the D is unclear. The germline V gene has CDR1 NSHNY and CDR2 SYGAGN. Trimming took off 1 base at V and 3 bases at J, with 8 bases between the two ends. The CDR3 totals 14 residues. The CDR3 sequence: CASSDTAAYAEQFF. The sequenced part of the CDR3 DNA is TGTGCCAGCAGTGATACAGCAGCCTATGCT.

Only a few counts were recorded for this clone. The gene names here belong to mouse. Read data end 4 residues before the CDR3 end; the end is taken from the germline J gene. This chain uses TRBV17 with TRBJ2-4, with D possibly matching TRBD2 (7 bases). Trimming pared 1 base from V and 3 bases from J, leaving 11 bases between. CDR1 MNHDT and CDR2 YYDKIL come from the germline V gene. This CDR3 is built from 15 residues. The CDR3 bases that were read are TGTGCTAGCAGTAGAGGGGGGGCTGGACAAAAC. Protein: CASSRGGAGQN. In full, the CDR3 reads CASSRGGAGQNTLYF.

This clone was seen a few times. Genes here carry mouse names. The CDR3 end lies 3 residues beyond the end of the read and is filled in from the germline J gene. The rearrangement uses TRBV19 and TRBJ1-6, with D maybe TRBD1 (5 bases). TRBJ1-6 is classed as an ORF, of uncertain function. Germline assignment: CDR1 FNHDT and CDR2 SITEND (reference sequence). This CDR3 comprises 15 residues. V was trimmed by 4 bases and J by 5 bases, leaving 13 bases between them. The CDR3 DNA, read in part, is TGTGCCAGCAGTTACGTCGGACAAGATAATTCGCCC. Translated: CASSYVGQDNSP. The CDR3 in full is CASSYVGQDNSPLYF.

A word on this clone: Gene names denote mouse genes. The CDR3 end lies 4 residues beyond the end of the read and is filled in from the germline J gene. The sample holds other DNA sequences that translate to the same CDR3. V is TRBV19 and J is TRBJ1-2; tentatively, D is TRBD1 (6 bases). Germline V gene data show CDR1 as FNHDT and CDR2 as SITEND (reference sequence). Trimming stripped 5 bases from V and 0 bases from J, with 14 bases between. This CDR3 has 15 amino acids. The CDR3 is CASSPPGQPNSDYTF. The CDR3 DNA, read in part, is TGTGCCAGCAGCCCTCCGGGACAACCAAACTCC. The variable domain in full, completed from reference TRBV19 and TRBJ1-2, reads GGIITQTPKFLIGQEGQKLTLKCQQNFNHDTMYWYRQDSGKGLRLIYYSITENDLQKGDLSEGYDASREKKSSFSLTVTSAQKNEMAVFLCASSPPGQPNSDYTFGSGTRLLVI.

In the case of this clone: Each gene name is a mouse one. The read comes to an end 4 residues before the CDR3 does, leaving the germline J gene to fill in the end. V and J are TRBV1 and TRBJ2-4; 9 bases are shared with TRBD1. Per the germline V gene, CDR1 is NSQYPW and CDR2 is LRSPGD (reference sequence). The trim removed 4 bases at V and 0 bases at J, leaving 2 bases unmatched. CDR3 length: 15 amino acids. CDR3 region: CTCSGDRVSQNTLYF. The part of the CDR3 DNA that was read is TGCACCTGCAGTGGGGACAGGGTTAGTCAAAAC.

This clone was detected only a few times. Mouse names are used for the genes. The read ends 4 residues shy of where the CDR3 ends; the end is completed using the germline J gene. This sequence joins TRBV13-1 and TRBJ2-2; 7 bases line up with TRBD2. This CDR3 comprises 16 residues. CDR1 and CDR2 from the germline V gene are NSHNY and SYGAGN. The V gene end was trimmed by 1 base and the J gene end by 1 base; junction bases not matched to a gene: 4. The CDR3 reads CASSDSGGENTGQLYF. Incomplete CDR3 DNA: TGTGCCAGCAGTGATTCTGGGGGTGAAAACACCGGG.

On this clone itself: Germline and genes: mouse. The missing CDR3 end, 4 residues past where the read stops, is filled in from the germline J gene. The sample has other DNA sequences that encode this CDR3 too. This rearrangement joins TRBV13-2 to TRBJ1-1, with D perhaps TRBD1 (6 bases). Deletions cut 3 bases from V and 0 bases from J, with 9 bases between. The CDR3 runs to 14 residues. The germline gives CDR1 NNHNN, CDR2 SYGAGS (reference sequence). The CDR3 protein is CASGGGQANTEVFF. The DNA read from the CDR3 is TGTGCCAGCGGTGGGGGACAAGCAAACACA.

This clone turned up a few times. Genes here carry mouse names. Read coverage stops 4 residues before the CDR3 terminus; the germline J gene supplies the remainder. The gene calls are TRBV19 and TRBJ2-1; D unclear. Deletions cut 2 bases from V and 3 bases from J, with 6 bases between. This CDR3 has 13 residues. The germline gives CDR1 FNHDT, CDR2 SITEND (reference sequence). The covered CDR3 bases are TGTGCCAGCAGTATTCCAAGCTATGCT. This sequence encodes CASSIPSYA. The complete CDR3 reads CASSIPSYAEQFF.

This clone was found a few times. Each gene name is a mouse one. With the read ending 4 residues before the CDR3 end, the germline J gene is used to fill in that end. Other DNA sequences in this sample translate to the same CDR3. This rearrangement joins TRBV5 to TRBJ1-1; D not certain. In germline, CDR1 is LGHNA, CDR2 YNLKQL (reference sequence). The germline V and J ends were trimmed by 1 base and 1 base, with 1 base remaining between them. This CDR3 has 12 residues. CDR3 sequence: CASSQGNTEVFF. The CDR3 DNA, read in part, is TGTGCCAGCAGCCAAGGAAACACA.

For this clone: The gene symbols are mouse symbols. With the read ending 4 residues before the CDR3 end, the germline J gene is used to fill in that end. The chain uses TRBV13-1 and TRBJ1-2, with D unclear. The CDR3 extends over 13 amino acids. Germline V gives CDR1 NSHNY, CDR2 SYGAGN. Trimming stripped 1 base from V and 3 bases from J, with 7 bases between. CDR3 bases read: TGTGCCAGCAGTGATCCCACAGACTCC. This sequence encodes CASSDPTDS. The full CDR3 protein reads CASSDPTDSDYTF.

About this clone: Mouse gene names and germline throughout. Read sequence stops 4 residues before the CDR3 end, and the germline J gene provides the missing end. J is TRBJ2-1 and V is TRBV13-1; 9 bases match TRBD1. In germline, CDR1 is NSHNY, CDR2 SYGAGN. There are 15 residues in the CDR3. The DNA read from the CDR3 is TGTGCCAGCAGTGACCAGGGACAGGGCGGAGCT. As protein: CASSDQGQGGA. In full, the CDR3 reads CASSDQGQGGAEQFF.

This clone was counted between two and nine times. Germline and genes: mouse. With the read ending 4 residues before the CDR3 end, the germline J gene is used to fill in that end. The rearrangement links TRBV1 to TRBJ2-1; 10 bases map to TRBD2. CDR3 length: 17 amino acids. Germline lookup yields CDR1 NSQYPW and CDR2 LRSPGD (reference sequence). V shed 0 bases, J shed 6 bases, and the junction held 8 bases outside the gene matches. The sequenced part of the CDR3 DNA is TGCACCTGCAGTGCAGAAGGGCTGGGGGGGCCCCCTGCT. Protein: CTCSAEGLGGPPA. The full CDR3 is CTCSAEGLGGPPAEQFF.

Regarding this clone: Gene names denote mouse genes. The sequence runs out 4 residues before the end of the CDR3; the remainder is reconstructed from the germline J gene. The chain has TRBV5 and TRBJ1-2; D is unresolved. The V end lost 0 bases, the J end lost 2 bases, and 4 bases lay between the germline ends. CDR3 length: 13 residues. CDR1 is LGHNA, CDR2 YNLKQL, per germline (reference sequence). The sequenced part of the CDR3 DNA is TGTGCCAGCAGCCAAGATCAGAACTCC. This codes for CASSQDQNS. The complete CDR3 reads CASSQDQNSDYTF.

This clone was detected only a few times. The genes and germline here are from mouse. The CDR3 extends 4 residues past the end of the read, so its final part is completed from the germline J gene. V usage is TRBV19 and J usage is TRBJ2-1; D might be TRBD2 (6 bases). Germline CDR1 and CDR2: FNHDT and SITEND (reference sequence). This CDR3 has 14 amino acids. The CDR3 bases that were read are TGTGCCAGCAGTCCAGGACTGTTTTACGCT. This sequence encodes CASSPGLFYA. Given in full, the CDR3 is CASSPGLFYAEQFF.

As regards this clone: These gene names are mouse names. Distinct nucleotide sequences in the sample also encode this CDR3. CDR3 region: CASSDAGGGYEQYF. The CDR3 bases that were read are TGTGCCAGCAGTGATGCTGGGGGGGGCTAT. This chain links TRBV13-3 with TRBJ2-7, with TRBD2 identical over 9 bases. The read falls 4 residues short of the CDR3 end, and the missing part is taken from the germline J gene. Unmatched junction bases numbered 1, after V lost 0 bases and J lost 3 bases. The V gene's germline CDR1 is NNHDY and CDR2 SYVADS. CDR3 length: 14 amino acids.

This clone occurred a few times. The gene symbols are mouse symbols. The CDR3 extends 4 residues past the end of the read, so its final part is completed from the germline J gene. The gene calls are TRBV17 and TRBJ2-4; 10 bases line up with TRBD2. The CDR3 extends over 16 amino acids. V lost 3 bases and J lost 0; bases outside the gene matches: 3. Germline-derived CDR1 and CDR2 are MNHDT and YYDKIL. The CDR3 bases that were read are TGTGCTAGCAGTAGCACTGGGGGGGTTAGTCAAAAC. Amino acid sequence: CASSSTGGVSQN. In full, the CDR3 reads CASSSTGGVSQNTLYF.

For this clone: Gene names are the mouse ones. The read ends 4 residues shy of where the CDR3 ends; the end is completed using the germline J gene. The chain joins TRBV13-2 to TRBJ2-1, with 11 bases matching TRBD2. Germline-derived CDR1 and CDR2 are NNHNN and SYGAGS (reference sequence). This CDR3 contains 16 residues. CDR3 DNA, as far as it was read: TGTGCCAGCGGTGATGCGGGACTGGGGGTGGGGGCT. Residues: CASGDAGLGVGA. The full CDR3 protein is CASGDAGLGVGAEQFF.

This clone was counted only a few times. Genes and germline come from the mouse. The read gets to within 4 residues of the CDR3 end, and the germline J gene fills in the rest. The chain employs TRBV19 and TRBJ1-1; 10 bases align to TRBD1. CDR3 size: 17 residues. In germline, CDR1 is FNHDT, CDR2 SITEND (reference sequence). With 2 bases clipped from V and 1 base from J, the junction kept 8 bases outside the gene matches. CDR3 amino acids: CASSIPYGQGGNTEVFF. The CDR3 bases that were read are TGTGCCAGCAGTATCCCCTACGGACAGGGGGGGAACACA.

This clone was observed a few times. Genes here carry mouse names. With the read ending 4 residues before the CDR3 end, the germline J gene is used to fill in that end. The gene calls are TRBV19 and TRBJ2-3; 7 bases are a match to TRBD1. Germline lookup yields CDR1 FNHDT and CDR2 SITEND (reference sequence). The CDR3 has 13 residues. V lost 5 bases, J lost 2 bases, and 2 bases stayed unmatched. CDR3 residues: CASRDRLAETLYF. The sequenced CDR3 bases are TGTGCCAGCAGGGACAGGCTTGCAGAA.

To note about this clone: All gene names here are mouse names. The sequenced fragment ends 3 residues before the CDR3 boundary, so the rest is inferred from the germline J gene. The rearrangement joins TRBV13-1 to TRBJ1-6; 9 positions match TRBD1. TRBJ1-6 is an ORF for which the function is uncertain. Per germline, CDR1 NSHNY and CDR2 SYGAGN. The V segment lost 3 bases and the J segment 5 bases; nucleotides outside the gene matches: 3. This CDR3 comprises 15 residues. CDR3 protein: CASSGDRAHNSPLYF. CDR3 bases read: TGTGCCAGCAGTGGGGACAGGGCCCATAATTCGCCC.